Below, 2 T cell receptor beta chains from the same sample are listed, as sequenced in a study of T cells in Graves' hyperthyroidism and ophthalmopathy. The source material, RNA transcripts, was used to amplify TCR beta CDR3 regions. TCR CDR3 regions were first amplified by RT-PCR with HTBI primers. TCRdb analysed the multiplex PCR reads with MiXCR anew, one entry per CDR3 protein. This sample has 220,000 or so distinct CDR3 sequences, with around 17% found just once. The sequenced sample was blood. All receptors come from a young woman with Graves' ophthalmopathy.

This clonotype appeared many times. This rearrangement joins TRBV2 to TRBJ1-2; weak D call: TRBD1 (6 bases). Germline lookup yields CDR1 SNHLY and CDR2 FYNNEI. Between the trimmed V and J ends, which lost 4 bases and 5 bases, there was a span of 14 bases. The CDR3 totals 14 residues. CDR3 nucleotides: TGTGCCAGCAGTGTCATACAGGGCGGATATGGCTACACCTTC. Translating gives CASSVIQGGYGYTF.

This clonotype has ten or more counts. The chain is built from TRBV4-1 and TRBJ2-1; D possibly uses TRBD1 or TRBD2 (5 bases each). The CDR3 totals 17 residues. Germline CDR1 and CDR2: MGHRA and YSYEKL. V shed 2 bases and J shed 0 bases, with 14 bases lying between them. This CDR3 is CASSQKEWGSSYNEQFF. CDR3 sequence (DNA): TGCGCCAGCAGCCAAAAAGAGTGGGGGTCCTCCTACAATGAGCAGTTCTTC.